This T cell receptor (beta chain) was found in a study of blood T cell repertoires in COVID-19. About the research overall: Acute-phase and convalescent COVID-19 samples originated in the United States, Italy and Spain. Sources were T cells, B-cell-depleted T cells, or PBMCs; the material itself was cDNA or gDNA.

Original processing methods: Estimated nucleated cell counts came from reference gene primer amplification. Data came from immunoSEQ multiplex PCR; TCRdb stores just in-frame clones and leaves some out. D and trimming come from the DNA, and the V and J calls and clone size come from that table. The sample lists about 89,000 clones, roughly 79% seen once, with under 11% in the top ten. The CDR3 spans 12 residues. CDR1 and CDR2 (germline): SGHNT, YYREEE (reference sequence). V was clipped by 0 bases and J by 7 bases, with 4 bases between them. This chain links TRBV5-4 with TRBJ1-4; D uncertain. The TCR sequence derives from an older man with acute or convalescent COVID-19. Specimen: peripheral blood. The CDR3 spells CASSLDFEKLFF. The CDR3 nucleotides are TGTGCCAGCAGCTTGGACTTTGAAAAACTGTTTTTT. Full variable domain (outside the CDR3, taken from reference TRBV5-4 and TRBJ1-4): ETGVTQSPTHLIKTRGQQVTLRCSSQSGHNTVSWYQQALGQGPQFIFQYYREEENGRGNFPPRFSGLQFPNYSSELNVNALELDDSALYLCASSLDFEKLFFGSGTQLSVL.